These T cell receptor beta chains were read from a single sample in a study of T cell repertoires in cytomegalovirus infection. TCRdb used MiXCR to reprocess the reads, holding one entry per CDR3 protein. Among some 150,000 distinct CDR3 sequences listed, 20% to 25% were seen once. The source material was PBMCs. All receptors derive from a human donor in good health (CMV status not recorded). Some clones in this sample may be carry-over from other donors' samples. The CDR3 runs from the conserved cysteine through the conserved F or W. Fields, in order: clone size, D gene, V gene, J gene, CDR3 protein, CDR3 DNA. A D gene is named only where the DNA matches it firmly. Not every row has a clone size; where given, it reads once, few, many or a size class.

abundance: many; d_gene: TRBD1; v_gene: TRBV7-2; j_gene: TRBJ2-4; CDR3aa: CASSLGTRGREGIQYF; CDR3nt: TGTGCCAGCAGCTTAGGTACCAGGGGGCGAGAGGGCATTCAGTACTTC
abundance: many; d_gene: NA; v_gene: TRBV7-2; j_gene: TRBJ1-1; CDR3aa: CASSLRRDERPNTEAFF; CDR3nt: TGTGCCAGCAGCTTACGGCGGGACGAGAGGCCGAACACTGAAGCTTTCTTT
abundance: NA; d_gene: NA; v_gene: TRBV28; j_gene: TRBJ1-6; CDR3aa: CASAGGQTNSPLHF; CDR3nt: TGTGCCAGCGCAGGAGGACAGACTAATTCACCCCTCCACTTT
abundance: few; d_gene: TRBD1; v_gene: TRBV27; j_gene: TRBJ1-1; CDR3aa: CASSLVRGGLGVNTEAFF; CDR3nt: TGTGCCAGCAGTTTGGTTCGAGGGGGCCTGGGGGTGAACACTGAAGCTTTCTTT
abundance: many; d_gene: TRBD2; v_gene: TRBV7-2; j_gene: TRBJ2-7; CDR3aa: CATKGSGVASYEQYF; CDR3nt: TGTGCCACCAAAGGTAGCGGGGTGGCCTCCTACGAGCAGTACTTC
abundance: many; d_gene: NA; v_gene: TRBV12-3/TRBV12-4; j_gene: TRBJ1-5; CDR3aa: CASSLGAGAYQPQHF; CDR3nt: TGTGCCAGCAGTTTGGGAGCAGGGGCTTATCAGCCCCAGCATTTT
abundance: NA; d_gene: NA; v_gene: TRBV20-1; j_gene: TRBJ2-4; CDR3aa: CSANAPLIAKNIQYF; CDR3nt: TGCAGTGCCAACGCCCCCCTGATAGCCAAAAACATTCAGTACTTC
abundance: NA; d_gene: TRBD1; v_gene: TRBV20-1; j_gene: TRBJ1-5; CDR3aa: CSATGQGARSNQPQHF; CDR3nt: TGCAGTGCTACAGGACAGGGGGCGAGGAGCAATCAGCCCCAGCATTTT
abundance: NA; d_gene: NA; v_gene: TRBV6-1; j_gene: TRBJ2-3; CDR3aa: CASSYSDPDTQYF; CDR3nt: TGTGCCAGCAGTTATTCCGACCCAGATACGCAGTATTTT
abundance: few; d_gene: NA; v_gene: TRBV5-5; j_gene: TRBJ1-6; CDR3aa: CASSSEQLYNSPLHF; CDR3nt: TGTGCCAGCAGCTCGGAACAGCTCTATAATTCACCCCTCCACTTT
abundance: few; d_gene: TRBD1; v_gene: TRBV6-2/TRBV6-3; j_gene: TRBJ1-1; CDR3aa: CASSQDRGRTDTEAFF; CDR3nt: TGTGCCAGCAGCCAAGACAGGGGGCGGACGGACACTGAAGCTTTCTTT
abundance: few; d_gene: NA; v_gene: TRBV7-2; j_gene: TRBJ1-5; CDR3aa: CASSLRPQDGYQPQHF; CDR3nt: TGTGCCAGCAGCTTGCGCCCGCAGGACGGTTATCAGCCCCAGCATTTT
abundance: few; d_gene: TRBD2; v_gene: TRBV7-8; j_gene: TRBJ2-1; CDR3aa: CASSPRRLAGVQRGYNEQFF; CDR3nt: TGTGCCAGCAGCCCCCGACGACTAGCGGGAGTCCAGCGCGGCTACAATGAGCAGTTCTTC
abundance: many; d_gene: NA; v_gene: TRBV7-9; j_gene: TRBJ1-2; CDR3aa: CASSLAQNSRGYTF; CDR3nt: TGTGCCAGCAGCTTAGCGCAAAATTCGCGCGGCTACACCTTC
abundance: many; d_gene: NA; v_gene: TRBV12-3/TRBV12-4; j_gene: TRBJ2-7; CDR3aa: CASSLSAAGVQTEQYF; CDR3nt: TGTGCCAGCAGTTTATCGGCCGCAGGGGTGCAGACCGAGCAGTACTTC
abundance: many; d_gene: NA; v_gene: TRBV7-9; j_gene: TRBJ2-1; CDR3aa: CASSRDSYSYNEQFF; CDR3nt: TGTGCCAGCAGCCGGGACTCCTACTCCTACAATGAGCAGTTCTTC
abundance: NA; d_gene: NA; v_gene: TRBV5-1; j_gene: TRBJ2-3; CDR3aa: CASSFQTAQYF; CDR3nt: TGCGCCAGCAGCTTTCAGACGGCGCAGTATTTT
abundance: NA; d_gene: NA; v_gene: TRBV7-9; j_gene: TRBJ1-4; CDR3aa: CASSPRDEGEEKLFF; CDR3nt: TGTGCCAGCAGCCCCCGGGACGAAGGCGAGGAAAAACTGTTTTTT
abundance: few; d_gene: NA; v_gene: TRBV29-1; j_gene: TRBJ1-2; CDR3aa: CSVDWGGYTF; CDR3nt: TGCAGCGTTGATTGGGGTGGCTACACCTTC
abundance: NA; d_gene: NA; v_gene: TRBV12-3/TRBV12-4; j_gene: TRBJ2-3; CDR3aa: CASREGRGTDTQYF; CDR3nt: TGTGCCAGCAGAGAGGGAAGGGGCACAGATACGCAGTATTTT